This is a list of T cell receptor beta chains from one sample in a study of blood T cell repertoires in COVID-19. Clones were read by immunoSEQ multiplex PCR, and TCRdb kept only the in-frame ones, dropping some. The data hold 150,000 to 200,000 clones, with 81% observed a single time. Sequencing input: peripheral blood. The source is a woman aged 80 or over with COVID-19, enrolled during active disease. Each CDR3 is given with its conserved first and last residue. The D gene is left open where the match is weak. Expanded clones get a size class; other rows say once, few or many, or leave the size out.

abundance	v_gene	j_gene	d_gene	CDR3nt	CDR3aa
-	TRBV6-5	TRBJ2-3	TRBD2	TGTGCCAGCAGACCCGTAGCGGGATCAGATACGCAGTATTTT	CASRPVAGSDTQYF
-	TRBV6-2/TRBV6-3	TRBJ1-1	TRBD1	TGTGCCAGCAGCGACACCTTAAGAGGGACAGGCGCCACGATAACGCTCACTGAAGCTTTCTTT	CASSDTLRGTGATITLTEAFF
once	TRBV6-5	TRBJ2-7	-	TGTGCCAGCAGTCAGAGCAGGATAGTCGGCTACGAGCAGTACTTC	CASSQSRIVGYEQYF
-	TRBV27	TRBJ2-7	-	TGTGCCAGCAGTTTTTACGACAGGTACGAGCAGTACTTC	CASSFYDRYEQYF
-	TRBV18	TRBJ2-2	-	TGTGCCAGCTCACCACGGCAGAACACCGGGGAGCTGTTTTTT	CASSPRQNTGELFF
-	TRBV5-4	TRBJ2-4	TRBD1	TGTGCCAGCAGCGCAACAGGGGCGCACATTCAGTACTTC	CASSATGAHIQYF
-	TRBV6-5	TRBJ2-7	TRBD1	TGTGCCAGCAGCCCGCGGACAGGGCGCGAGCAGTACTTC	CASSPRTGREQYF
-	TRBV7-2	TRBJ2-2	-	TGTGCCAGCAGCTTAAGCACAGGGTGGGCCGGGGAGCTGTTTTTT	CASSLSTGWAGELFF
once	TRBV7-2	TRBJ1-5	TRBD1	TGTGCCAGCAGTCATGACAGGGGGAACAATCAGCCCCAGCATTTT	CASSHDRGNNQPQHF
-	TRBV5-1	TRBJ2-1	TRBD2	TGCGCCAGCAGCCCGTTGACTAGCGGACACTCCTACAATGAGCAGTTCTTC	CASSPLTSGHSYNEQFF
many	TRBV6-1	TRBJ2-5	-	TGTGCCAGCAGTGAGGGGCAGGACCCTCGGGAGACCCAGTACTTC	CASSEGQDPRETQYF
-	TRBV9	TRBJ2-7	TRBD2	TGTGCCAGCAGCGTAGAACTAGCGGGGGGCCTTAGCTCCTACGAGCAGTACTTC	CASSVELAGGLSSYEQYF
-	TRBV29-1	TRBJ1-2	-	TGCAGCGTTGAAAGGGGATTGGGCTATGGCTACACCTTC	CSVERGLGYGYTF
-	TRBV29-1	TRBJ1-4	TRBD1	TGCAGCGTTGAAGATTGGGACAGGGGAACTAATGAAAAACTGTTTTTT	CSVEDWDRGTNEKLFF
-	TRBV2	TRBJ2-7	TRBD1	TGTGCCAGCACCAGGGGGTACGAGCAGTACTTC	CASTRGYEQYF
-	TRBV3-1/TRBV3-2	TRBJ2-2	-	TGTGCCAGCAGCCAAGATCCCGCAGGGTTCAGTGGGGACACCGGGGAGCTGTTTTTT	CASSQDPAGFSGDTGELFF
-	TRBV28	TRBJ1-6	-	TGTGCCAGCAGTTCCAGCTATAATTCACCCCTCCACTTT	CASSSSYNSPLHF
once	TRBV6-5	TRBJ1-1	TRBD1	TGTGCCAGCAGTTACTCAAACCAGGGGGCTCTCACTGAAGCTTTCTTT	CASSYSNQGALTEAFF
-	TRBV7-8	TRBJ1-2	-	TGTGCCAGCAGCTTAACCCGTAGCAGGGGAACTGACTATGGCTACACCTTC	CASSLTRSRGTDYGYTF
-	TRBV5-1	TRBJ1-4	TRBD1	TGCGCCAGCAGCCAGCCGGGACAGGGGATTTCAACTAATGAAAAACTGTTTTTT	CASSQPGQGISTNEKLFF
once	TRBV7-8	TRBJ2-7	-	TGTGCCAGCAGCTTTCAATACGAGCAGTACTTC	CASSFQYEQYF
-	TRBV28	TRBJ2-5	-	TGTGCCAGCAGTTGGGACAAGGTTCGGGAGACCCAGTACTTC	CASSWDKVRETQYF
few	TRBV5-8	TRBJ2-7	TRBD1	TGTGCCAGCAGCTACACGACAGGGTTCTACGAGCAGTACTTC	CASSYTTGFYEQYF
-	TRBV7-2	TRBJ2-1	-	TGTGCCAGCAGCTTAACAGGGTTTAATGAGCAGTTCTTC	CASSLTGFNEQFF
-	TRBV7-9	TRBJ1-4	-	TGTGCCAGCAGCTTAAGTTTGGGAGGCGTCGGAAAACTGTTTTTT	CASSLSLGGVGKLFF
-	TRBV4-2	TRBJ2-3	TRBD1	TGTGCCAGCAGCCCGGGACAGCCGACAGATACGCAGTATTTT	CASSPGQPTDTQYF
-	TRBV19	TRBJ1-1	-	TGTGCCAGTAGACGCCAGGTGAACACTGAAGCTTTCTTT	CASRRQVNTEAFF
-	TRBV28	TRBJ1-2	-	TGTGCCAGCAGTTTAAACCCAGGGATCAACGGCTACACCTTC	CASSLNPGINGYTF